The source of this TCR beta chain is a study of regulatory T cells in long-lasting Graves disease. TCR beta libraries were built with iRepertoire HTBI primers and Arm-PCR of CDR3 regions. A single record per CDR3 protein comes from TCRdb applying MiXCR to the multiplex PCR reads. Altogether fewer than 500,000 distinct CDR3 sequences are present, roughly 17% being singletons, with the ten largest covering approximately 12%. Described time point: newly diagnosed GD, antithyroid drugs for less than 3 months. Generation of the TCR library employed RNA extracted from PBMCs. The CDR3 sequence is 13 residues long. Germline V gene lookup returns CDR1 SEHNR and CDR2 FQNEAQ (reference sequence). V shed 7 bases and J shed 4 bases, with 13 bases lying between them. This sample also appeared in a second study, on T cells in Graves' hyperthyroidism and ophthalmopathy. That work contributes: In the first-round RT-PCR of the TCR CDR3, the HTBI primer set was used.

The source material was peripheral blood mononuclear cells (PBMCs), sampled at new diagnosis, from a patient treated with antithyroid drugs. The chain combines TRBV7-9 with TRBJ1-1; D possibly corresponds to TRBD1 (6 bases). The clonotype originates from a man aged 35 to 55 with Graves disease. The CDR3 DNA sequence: TGTGCCAGCAAGACAGGATTAAGCACTGAAGCTTTCTTT. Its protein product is CASKTGLSTEAFF. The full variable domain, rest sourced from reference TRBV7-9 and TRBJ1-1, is DTGVSQNPRHKITKRGQNVTFRCDPISEHNRLYWYRQTLGQGPEFLTYFQNEAQLEKSRLLSDRFSAERPKGSFSTLEIQRTEQGDSAMYLCASKTGLSTEAFFGQGTRLTVV.